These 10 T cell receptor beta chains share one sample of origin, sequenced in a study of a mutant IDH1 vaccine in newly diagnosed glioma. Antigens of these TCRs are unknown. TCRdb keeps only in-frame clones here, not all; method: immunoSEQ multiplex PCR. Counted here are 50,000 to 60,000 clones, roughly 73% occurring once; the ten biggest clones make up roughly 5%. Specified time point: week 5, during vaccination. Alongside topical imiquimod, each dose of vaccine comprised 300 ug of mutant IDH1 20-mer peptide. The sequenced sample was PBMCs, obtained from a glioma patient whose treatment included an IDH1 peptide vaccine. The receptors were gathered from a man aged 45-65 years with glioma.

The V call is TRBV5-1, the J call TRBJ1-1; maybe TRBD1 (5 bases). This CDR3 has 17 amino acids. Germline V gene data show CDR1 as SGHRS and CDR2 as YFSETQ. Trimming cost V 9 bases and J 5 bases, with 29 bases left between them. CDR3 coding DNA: TGCGCCACCGGGGGTCGGGAGTTGGCTCTTCGGGGAACTGAAGCTTTCTTT. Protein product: CATGGRELALRGTEAFF. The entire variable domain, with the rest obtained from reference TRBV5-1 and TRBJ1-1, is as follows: KAGVTQTPRYLIKTRGQQVTLSCSPISGHRSVSWYQQTPGQGLQFLFEYFSETQRNKGNFPGRFSGRQFSNSRSEMNVSTLELGDSALYLCATGGRELALRGTEAFFGQGTRLTVV.

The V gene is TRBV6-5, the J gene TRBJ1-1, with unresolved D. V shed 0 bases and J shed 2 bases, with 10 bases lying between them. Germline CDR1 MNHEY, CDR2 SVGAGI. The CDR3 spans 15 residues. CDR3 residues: CASSYSGQINTEAFF. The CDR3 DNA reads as TGTGCCAGCAGTTACTCGGGCCAGATCAACACTGAAGCTTTCTTT.

Here the CDR3 DNA reads TGTGCCAGCTCGGCTACTCGGGGCGGCCAAGAGACCCAGTACTTC. Amino acid sequence: CASSATRGGQETQYF. The chain uses TRBV18 and TRBJ2-5; either TRBD1 or TRBD2 may supply D (5 bases each). CDR3 length: 15 amino acids. The germline V and J ends were trimmed by 6 bases and 1 base, with 15 bases remaining between them. Germline V gives CDR1 KGHSH, CDR2 LQKENI.

The CDR3 nucleotides are TGTGCCAGCAGCGTCGGCAGGACCCAAGAGACCCAGTACTTC. Protein product: CASSVGRTQETQYF. The chain carries TRBV6-6 and TRBJ2-5; D not certain. This CDR3 has 14 residues. Trimming left V 6 bases short and J 1 base short, with 12 bases between. Germline loops: CDR1 MNHNY, CDR2 SVGAGI (reference sequence).

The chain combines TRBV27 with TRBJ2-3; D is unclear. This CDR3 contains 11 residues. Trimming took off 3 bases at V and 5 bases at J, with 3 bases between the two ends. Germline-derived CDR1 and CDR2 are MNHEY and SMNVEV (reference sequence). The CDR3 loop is CASSFRDTQYF. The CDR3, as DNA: TGTGCCAGCAGTTTTAGAGATACGCAGTATTTT.

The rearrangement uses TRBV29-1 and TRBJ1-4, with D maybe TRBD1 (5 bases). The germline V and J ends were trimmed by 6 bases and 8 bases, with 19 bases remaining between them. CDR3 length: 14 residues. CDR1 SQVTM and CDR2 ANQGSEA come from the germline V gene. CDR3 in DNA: TGCAGCGTGTGGGGCTACAGGTTTCGGGAAAAACTGTTTTTT. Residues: CSVWGYRFREKLFF.

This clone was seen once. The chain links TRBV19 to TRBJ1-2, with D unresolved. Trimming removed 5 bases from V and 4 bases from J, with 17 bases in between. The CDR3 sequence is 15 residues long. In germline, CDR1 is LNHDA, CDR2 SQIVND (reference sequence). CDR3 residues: CASSALGEVSYGYTF. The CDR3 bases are TGTGCCAGTAGTGCGCTCGGGGAAGTGAGCTATGGCTACACCTTC.

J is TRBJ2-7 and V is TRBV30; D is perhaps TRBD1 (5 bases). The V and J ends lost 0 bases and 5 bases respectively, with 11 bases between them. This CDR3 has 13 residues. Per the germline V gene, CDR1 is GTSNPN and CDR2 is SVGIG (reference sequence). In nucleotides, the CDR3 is TGTGCCTGGAGTGTGGTACAGGCGGACGAGCAGTACTTC. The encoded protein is CAWSVVQADEQYF.

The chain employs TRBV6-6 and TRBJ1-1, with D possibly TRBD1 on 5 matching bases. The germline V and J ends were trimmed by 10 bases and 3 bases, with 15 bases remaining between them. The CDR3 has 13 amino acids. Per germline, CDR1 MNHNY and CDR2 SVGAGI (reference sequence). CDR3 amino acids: CATRQRSDTEAFF. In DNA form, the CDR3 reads TGTGCCACGCGACAGAGATCGGACACTGAAGCTTTCTTT.

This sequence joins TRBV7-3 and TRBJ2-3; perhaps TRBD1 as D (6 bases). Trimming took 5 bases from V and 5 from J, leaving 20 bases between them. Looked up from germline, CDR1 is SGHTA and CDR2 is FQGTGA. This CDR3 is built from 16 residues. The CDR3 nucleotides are TGTGCCAGCAGCCCGAACTTTGGGGGCTACCGAGATACGCAGTATTTT. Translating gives CASSPNFGGYRDTQYF.